The entry below describes one T cell receptor (beta chain). No antigen is known for it. The CDR3 spans 14 residues. Trimming took off 3 bases at V and 6 bases at J, with 16 bases between the two ends. Germline CDR1 and CDR2: SQVTM and ANQGSEA. This entry comes from a study of shared clonotypes between healthy human individuals. General study results and limits: Blood was the only sampled material, and tissue repertoires likely differ.

Data came from immunoSEQ multiplex PCR; TCRdb stores just in-frame clones and leaves some out. The table includes hundreds of thousands of clones, roughly 77% detected once. The source of this sequence is a woman aged 40 to 50 in good health. Some clones in this sample may be carry-over from other donors' samples. Source material: PBMCs. The gene calls are TRBV29-1 and TRBJ2-3; D gene unclear. CDR3 sequence (DNA): TGCAGCGTTGATAGAACCCTTCGCAGGGATACGCAGTATTTT. This codes for CSVDRTLRRDTQYF.